A single sample is the source of the 20 T cell receptor beta chains below, sequenced in a study of radiotherapy plus CTLA-4 blockade in lung cancer. The protocol was immunoSEQ multiplex PCR, while the TCRdb copy is restricted to in-frame clones and leaves out a portion. The table lists 45,000 to 60,000 clones, 77% of them singletons. The sequences come from peripheral blood, collected from a patient treated with radiotherapy plus ipilimumab. Receptor source: a human donor with non-small cell lung cancer whose response to radiotherapy plus ipilimumab could not be evaluated.

The chain carries TRBV7-2 and TRBJ2-1; 8 nucleotides agree with TRBD1. Per germline, CDR1 SGHTA and CDR2 FQGNSA. The CDR3 totals 16 residues. The ends lost 5 bases at V and 6 bases at J; junction bases unmatched: 12. CDR3 region: CASSKEWTGISNEQFF. The CDR3 DNA sequence: TGTGCCAGCAGCAAAGAGTGGACAGGGATATCCAATGAGCAGTTCTTC.

A few counts support this clone. The rearrangement uses TRBV14 and TRBJ2-7, with 7 positions matching TRBD1. Germline V gene lookup returns CDR1 SGHDN and CDR2 FVKESK. This CDR3 is 13 amino acids long. Trimming cost V 6 bases and J 4 bases; bases outside gene matches: 6. This CDR3 is CASRRDSYYEQYF. CDR3 nucleotides: TGTGCCAGCAGGAGGGACAGCTATTACGAGCAGTACTTC.

V usage is TRBV7-9 and J usage is TRBJ2-3; no reliable D call. Germline V gene lookup returns CDR1 SEHNR and CDR2 FQNEAQ (reference sequence). The V gene lost 5 bases and the J gene lost 2 bases, with 5 bases spanning the gap. The CDR3 consists of 12 residues. CDR3 in DNA: TGTGCCAGCAGCCGAGACACAGATACGCAGTATTTT. This sequence encodes CASSRDTDTQYF.

The chain has TRBV28 and TRBJ2-5; 8 bases agree with TRBD2. V was clipped by 7 bases and J by 5 bases; unmatched bases: 18. This CDR3 is 17 amino acids long. Germline-derived CDR1 and CDR2 are MDHEN and SYDVKM. CDR3 loop: CASILGGANAPRETQYF. CDR3 DNA: TGTGCCAGCATCCTCGGGGGGGCCAATGCCCCGCGGGAGACCCAGTACTTC.

This clone was counted a few times. In DNA form, the CDR3 reads TGTGCCAGTAGTATAGGGAAGGGGTATAATTCACCCCTCCACTTT. It yields the protein CASSIGKGYNSPLHF. The chain uses TRBV19 and TRBJ1-6, with D possibly being TRBD1 (5 bases). CDR1 LNHDA and CDR2 SQIVND come from the germline V gene (reference sequence). The CDR3 covers 15 residues. The V end lost 1 base, the J end lost 4 bases, and 8 bases lay between the germline ends.

This sequence joins TRBV30 and TRBJ1-1, with D perhaps matching TRBD1 (6 bases). The CDR3 runs to 14 residues. Trimming stripped 2 bases from V and 0 bases from J, with 10 bases between. The germline gives CDR1 GTSNPN, CDR2 SVGIG (reference sequence). In nucleotides, the CDR3 is TGTGCCTGGAGTCGCGGACAGATGAACACTGAAGCTTTCTTT. It codes for CAWSRGQMNTEAFF. The full variable domain, in which reference TRBV30 and TRBJ1-1 provide the parts outside the CDR3, is SQTIHQWPATLVQPVGSPLSLECTVEGTSNPNLYWYRQAAGRGLQLLFYSVGIGQISSEVPQNLSASRPQDRQFILSSKKLLLSDSGFYLCAWSRGQMNTEAFFGQGTRLTVV.

This clone was seen a few times. In DNA, the CDR3 is TGTGCCAGCAGCGCGGGGGATCAGCCCCAGCATTTT. It translates to CASSAGDQPQHF. The chain combines TRBV7-9 with TRBJ1-5, with D maybe TRBD1 (5 bases). Looked up from germline, CDR1 is SEHNR and CDR2 is FQNEAQ (reference sequence). This CDR3 is built from 12 residues. With 5 bases removed from V and 5 bases from J, the gap between germline ends came to 7 bases.

This clone was observed a few times. The chain uses TRBV7-9 and TRBJ1-2; D is perhaps TRBD1 (6 bases). Trimming removed 5 bases at V and 9 bases at J, with 25 bases between. Germline-derived CDR1 and CDR2 are SEHNR and FQNEAQ (reference sequence). The CDR3 has 16 amino acids. CDR3 sequence reads: CASSPNAGAGGRSYTF. For the CDR3, the DNA is TGTGCCAGCAGCCCTAATGCGGGGGCAGGAGGGAGGAGCTACACCTTC.

The rearrangement uses TRBV7-9 and TRBJ1-1, with a possible D match to TRBD1 (5 bases). With 5 bases removed from V and 5 bases from J, the gap between germline ends came to 12 bases. CDR1 SEHNR and CDR2 FQNEAQ come from the germline V gene (reference sequence). CDR3 length: 13 amino acids. The CDR3 is CASSPRRGTEAFF. The CDR3 DNA is TGTGCCAGCAGCCCCAGGAGGGGAACTGAAGCTTTCTTT.

The chain recombines TRBV18 with TRBJ1-5; D unresolved. The CDR3 runs to 13 residues. V was clipped by 3 bases and J by 4 bases, with 7 bases between them. Per germline, CDR1 KGHSH and CDR2 LQKENI. The CDR3 protein is CASSPGINQPQHF. The DNA of the CDR3 is TGTGCCAGCTCACCGGGCATAAATCAGCCCCAGCATTTT. Filled out from reference TRBV18 and TRBJ1-5, the complete variable domain reads NAGVMQNPRHLVRRRGQEARLRCSPMKGHSHVYWYRQLPEEGLKFMVYLQKENIIDESGMPKERFSAEFPKEGPSILRIQQVVRGDSAAYFCASSPGINQPQHFGDGTRLSIL.

V is TRBV27 and J is TRBJ2-1, with D maybe TRBD2 (5 bases). The length of the CDR3 is 15 residues. Germline CDR1 and CDR2: MNHEY and SMNVEV (reference sequence). V gave up 3 bases and J gave up 9 bases, with 18 bases separating them. This CDR3 is CASSFITVRAVEQFF. CDR3 nucleotides: TGTGCCAGCAGTTTTATCACCGTTCGAGCGGTTGAGCAGTTCTTC.

The chain couples TRBV28 to TRBJ1-1; D may be TRBD1 (5 bases). V was cut by 4 bases and J by 1 base, with 13 bases left in between. This CDR3 has 15 amino acids. Germline CDR1 reads MDHEN; CDR2 reads SYDVKM. CDR3 protein: CASSSRGGPNTEAFF. For the CDR3, the DNA is TGTGCCAGCAGTTCCCGGGGGGGACCGAACACTGAAGCTTTCTTT.

A few counts support this clone. The genes are TRBV5-1 and TRBJ2-6, with TRBD1 matching over 7 bases. The length of the CDR3 is 17 residues. Germline lookup yields CDR1 SGHRS and CDR2 YFSETQ. The J segment lost 0 bases and the V segment lost 3 bases, leaving 6 bases of the junction unmatched. The CDR3 coding sequence is TGCGCCAGCAGCTATGAGACAGGGAACTCTGGGGCCAACGTCCTGACTTTC. Amino acids: CASSYETGNSGANVLTF.

This clone was picked up one time. CDR3 region: CASSRYGGTSDTQYF. The CDR3 nucleotides read TGCGCCAGCAGCCGCTACGGAGGGACCTCAGATACGCAGTATTTT. This chain uses TRBV4-1 with TRBJ2-3; maybe TRBD2 (6 bases). This CDR3 is built from 15 residues. The ends were cut back, 4 bases at V and 4 bases at J, with 15 bases in the middle. The germline gives CDR1 MGHRA, CDR2 YSYEKL.

This rearrangement joins TRBV5-1 to TRBJ2-7; no firm D call. Germline assignment: CDR1 SGHRS and CDR2 YFSETQ. CDR3 length equals 14 residues. The germline V and J ends were trimmed by 4 bases and 3 bases, with 14 bases remaining between them. For the CDR3, the DNA is TGCGCCAGCAGCCCCCTGAGCCAAAACTACGAGCAGTACTTC. This gives the protein CASSPLSQNYEQYF.

V usage is TRBV5-6 and J usage is TRBJ2-4, with D possibly matching TRBD2 (6 bases). V lost 0 bases and J lost 6, with 7 bases in between. Germline V gene sequence: CDR1 SGHDT, CDR2 YYEEEE. This CDR3 contains 13 residues. The CDR3 nucleotides read TGTGCCAGCAGCTTGGTGGGACTAAACATTCAGTACTTC. Translating gives CASSLVGLNIQYF.

The V and J genes are TRBV28 and TRBJ2-1, with TRBD1 matching over 12 bases. The germline CDR1 and CDR2 sequences are MDHEN and SYDVKM. The CDR3 consists of 14 residues. V was clipped by 6 bases and J by 13 bases; unmatched bases: 10. The CDR3 region is CASRPGTGGAFQFF. The CDR3 DNA reads TGTGCCAGCAGGCCCGGGACAGGGGGCGCATTCCAGTTCTTC.

This chain uses TRBV25-1 with TRBJ2-5; D might be TRBD1 (5 bases). Germline V gene lookup returns CDR1 MGHDK and CDR2 SYGVNS. Trimming shortened V by 1 base and J by 6 bases, and 12 bases separated the two germline ends. CDR3 length equals 14 residues. The chain's CDR3 is CASSELVGEKTQYF. As DNA, the CDR3 is TGTGCCAGCAGTGAATTGGTAGGGGAAAAGACCCAGTACTTC.

This sequence joins TRBV4-1 and TRBJ2-7; 10 nucleotides match TRBD2. Germline CDR1 and CDR2: MGHRA and YSYEKL. The CDR3 spans 15 residues. With V trimmed by 2 bases and J by 4 bases, 5 bases remained unmatched. The CDR3 region is CASSQPGLARYEQYF. CDR3 in DNA: TGCGCCAGCAGCCAACCGGGACTAGCGAGATACGAGCAGTACTTC.

V usage is TRBV5-4 and J usage is TRBJ2-5, with TRBD2 matching over 10 bases. J lost 0 bases, V lost 1 base, and 9 bases had no gene match. Germline assignment: CDR1 SGHNT and CDR2 YYREEE (reference sequence). The CDR3 sequence is 18 residues long. CDR3 DNA sequence: TGTGCCAGCAGCTTGAACCTAGCGGGAGCGTGGTACCAAGAGACCCAGTACTTC. This codes for CASSLNLAGAWYQETQYF.